Listed here are 24 T cell receptor beta chains from one sample, sequenced in a study of cytomegalovirus exposure and HLA in healthy donors. Data came from immunoSEQ multiplex PCR; TCRdb stores just in-frame clones and leaves some out. The data hold about 120,000 clones, with around 85% observed a single time. Sequencing was performed on PBMCs. These receptors all come from a woman in her 30s in good health and CMV-seronegative.

The J gene is TRBJ1-2, the V gene TRBV7-9; D is uncertain. V was pared by 1 base and J by 8 bases, with 8 bases between. Per germline, CDR1 SEHNR and CDR2 FQNEAQ (reference sequence). The CDR3 covers 12 residues. Here the CDR3 reads CASSLGEGGYTF. The CDR3 DNA follows: TGTGCCAGCAGCTTAGGGGAGGGCGGCTACACCTTC.

The chain combines TRBV29-1 with TRBJ1-2, with TRBD1 as a possible D gene (5 bases). With 7 bases removed from V and 0 bases from J, the gap between germline ends came to 9 bases. Germline V lookup: CDR1 SQVTM, CDR2 ANQGSEA. The CDR3 is made up of 12 amino acids. The CDR3: CSGGHSNYGYTF. CDR3 nucleotides: TGCAGCGGTGGACATTCTAACTATGGCTACACCTTC.

This rearrangement joins TRBV13 to TRBJ1-6; tentative D call: TRBD1 (6 bases). Germline-derived CDR1 and CDR2 are PRHDT and FYEKMQ (reference sequence). The ends were cut back, 5 bases at V and 15 bases at J, with 8 bases in the middle. The CDR3 has 10 residues. The CDR3 region is CASSQQGLHF. The CDR3 DNA reads TGTGCCAGCAGCCAACAGGGCCTCCACTTT.

The chain employs TRBV7-9 and TRBJ1-2; D not certain. Germline V gene sequence: CDR1 SEHNR, CDR2 FQNEAQ (reference sequence). The CDR3 totals 13 residues. Deletions cut 1 base from V and 1 base from J, with 4 bases between. The CDR3 reads CASSLDSNYGYTF. The CDR3, as DNA: TGTGCCAGCAGCTTAGACAGTAACTATGGCTACACCTTC. The variable domain in full, completed from reference TRBV7-9 and TRBJ1-2, reads DTGVSQNPRHKITKRGQNVTFRCDPISEHNRLYWYRQTLGQGPEFLTYFQNEAQLEKSRLLSDRFSAERPKGSFSTLEIQRTEQGDSAMYLCASSLDSNYGYTFGSGTRLTVV.

This clone was recorded once. This chain connects TRBV2 to TRBJ2-3; 12 bases map to TRBD2. The ends lost 6 bases at V and 4 bases at J; junction bases unmatched: 5. The CDR3 runs to 15 residues. CDR1 and CDR2 from the germline V gene are SNHLY and FYNNEI. The CDR3 loop is CASRSTSGGSDTQYF. In DNA, the CDR3 is TGTGCCAGCAGAAGCACTAGCGGGGGGTCAGATACGCAGTATTTT.

The V gene is TRBV5-1, the J gene TRBJ1-5; 9 nucleotides agree with TRBD1. The CDR3 is 14 amino acids. Trimming at V came to 5 bases and at J to 5 bases, leaving 5 bases not matched to a gene. The germline V gene encodes CDR1 SGHRS and CDR2 YFSETQ. The CDR3 protein is CASSLQGADQPQHF. The CDR3 DNA is TGCGCCAGCAGTTTACAGGGGGCCGATCAGCCCCAGCATTTT.

The rearrangement uses TRBV7-9 and TRBJ2-7; D is ambiguous. CDR3 size: 15 residues. Germline V CDR1 and CDR2: SEHNR, FQNEAQ (reference sequence). Trimming removed 3 bases from V and 2 bases from J, with 14 bases in between. As DNA, the CDR3 is TGTGCCAGCAGCTTCTTCCCGGCCACAGCCTACGAGCAGTACTTC. It is translated as CASSFFPATAYEQYF.

The chain uses TRBV27 and TRBJ1-2; D call uncertain. There are 13 residues in the CDR3. V was trimmed by 5 bases and J by 2 bases, leaving 9 bases between them. Germline V lookup: CDR1 MNHEY, CDR2 SMNVEV (reference sequence). The CDR3 protein is CASSLDKNYGYTF. DNA for the CDR3: TGTGCCAGCAGTCTTGACAAGAACTATGGCTACACCTTC.

The V and J genes are TRBV6-6 and TRBJ2-5; the D is unclear. Germline values: CDR1 MNHNY, CDR2 SVGAGI (reference sequence). Trimming removed 7 bases at V and 5 bases at J, with 14 bases between. The CDR3 is 13 residues long. CDR3 loop: CASTPDAEETQYF. In nucleotides, the CDR3 is TGTGCCAGCACCCCTGACGCGGAGGAGACCCAGTACTTC.

The V call is TRBV6-6, the J call TRBJ2-2; tentatively, D is TRBD1 (5 bases). The CDR3 extends over 15 amino acids. Germline V gene data show CDR1 as MNHNY and CDR2 as SVGAGI (reference sequence). The V and J ends lost 3 bases and 6 bases respectively, with 14 bases between them. The chain's CDR3 is CASSYPRGTAGELFF. The DNA of the CDR3 is TGTGCCAGCAGTTATCCTAGGGGTACGGCCGGGGAGCTGTTTTTT.

The chain couples TRBV4-1 to TRBJ1-1; no clear D. The V and J ends lost 0 bases and 9 bases respectively, with 11 bases between them. This CDR3 region has 13 residues. CDR1 and CDR2 from the germline V gene are MGHRA and YSYEKL. The CDR3 is CASSQDMAGKAFF. The CDR3 bases are TGCGCCAGCAGCCAAGATATGGCCGGGAAAGCTTTCTTT.

The genes are TRBV12-5 and TRBJ2-7; the match to TRBD1 covers 10 bases. After removal of 5 bases from V and 4 bases from J, the junction contained 5 bases not matched to a gene. This CDR3 is built from 14 residues. Per the germline V gene, CDR1 is LGHNT and CDR2 is FRNRAP. CDR3 loop: CASGRTGGVYEQYF. The CDR3 nucleotides are TGTGCTAGTGGTCGGACAGGGGGGGTTTACGAGCAGTACTTC.

The V call is TRBV4-1, the J call TRBJ1-2; 11 bases agree with TRBD1. Germline V gives CDR1 MGHRA, CDR2 YSYEKL. V shed 0 bases, J shed 4 bases, and the junction held 1 base outside the gene matches. The CDR3 spans 15 residues. The CDR3 coding sequence is TGCGCCAGCAGCCAAGATGGGACAGGGGGCTATGGCTACACCTTC. Protein product: CASSQDGTGGYGYTF.

This clone was counted once. The chain is built from TRBV2 and TRBJ2-4, with D possibly being TRBD1 (5 bases). This CDR3 spans 13 amino acids. The V and J ends lost 6 bases and 7 bases respectively, with 13 bases between them. Germline V gene sequence: CDR1 SNHLY, CDR2 FYNNEI. The CDR3 coding sequence is TGTGCCAGCAGAGTGGACATTGTCAACATTCAGTACTTC. It encodes CASRVDIVNIQYF.

The chain couples TRBV19 to TRBJ1-5; weak D call: TRBD1 (6 bases). The CDR3 consists of 17 residues. From germline, CDR1 is LNHDA and CDR2 SQIVND (reference sequence). V lost 2 bases and J 4 bases, leaving 18 bases between the germline ends. The CDR3 DNA reads as TGTGCCAGTAGTATACCCAGGGGCAGGGGAGCTAATCAGCCCCAGCATTTT. This codes for CASSIPRGRGANQPQHF.

The gene calls are TRBV2 and TRBJ1-6; TRBD1 agrees at 7 bases. The CDR3 runs 14 residues. V gave up 6 bases and J gave up 5 bases; unmatched junction bases: 4. Germline loops: CDR1 SNHLY, CDR2 FYNNEI. CDR3 sequence: CASRQGTDNSPLHF. The CDR3 region has the DNA TGTGCCAGCAGGCAAGGGACAGATAATTCACCCCTCCACTTT.

This clone has just a few counts. A read error may account for a junction end that differs from germline. The chain is built from TRBV5-1 and TRBJ2-7; TRBD2 matches at 9 bases. The CDR3 runs to 14 residues. The germline V gene encodes CDR1 SGHRS and CDR2 YFSETQ. Here the CDR3 reads CASSLGGLAALIHF. CDR3 coding DNA: TGCGCCAGCAGCTTGGGGGGACTAGCCGCCCTGATCCACTTC.

This chain connects TRBV4-2 to TRBJ2-3, with 11 bases aligning to TRBD2. Germline CDR1 is LGHNA and CDR2 is YNFKEQ. V was pared by 1 base and J by 0 bases, with 3 bases of the junction left unmatched. CDR3 length: 17 residues. CDR3 region: CASSQASGGPSTDTQYF. In nucleotides, the CDR3 is TGTGCCAGCAGCCAAGCTAGCGGGGGGCCCAGCACAGATACGCAGTATTTT.

This chain uses TRBV30 with TRBJ2-7, with 8 bases that match TRBD1. The trim removed 3 bases at V and 2 bases at J, leaving 12 bases unmatched. The CDR3 is 16 amino acids. CDR1 and CDR2 (germline): GTSNPN, SVGIG (reference sequence). CDR3 in DNA: TGTGCCTGGAGCTCTTCAGGGACAGGTGATCCCTACGAGCAGTACTTC. Its translation is CAWSSSGTGDPYEQYF.

The chain is built from TRBV4-1 and TRBJ2-7; 8 bases match TRBD2. After removal of 0 bases from V and 3 bases from J, the junction contained 7 bases not matched to a gene. This CDR3 spans 16 amino acids. Per germline, CDR1 MGHRA and CDR2 YSYEKL. In DNA form, the CDR3 reads TGCGCCAGCAGCCAAGATAACGGGGGGGCCATCTACGAGCAGTACTTC. Protein product: CASSQDNGGAIYEQYF.

The CDR3 loop reads CASTDEGMGNQPQHF. The DNA for the CDR3 is TGCGCCAGCACCGATGAGGGAATGGGCAATCAGCCCCAGCATTTT. This rearrangement joins TRBV10-1 to TRBJ1-5; D uncertain. The germline V gene encodes CDR1 WNHNN and CDR2 SYGVQD (reference sequence). Trimming took off 7 bases at V and 2 bases at J, with 15 bases between the two ends. This CDR3 has 15 amino acids.

The chain is built from TRBV5-1 and TRBJ2-1; weak D call: TRBD2 (6 bases). The CDR3 runs to 14 residues. Germline V gene lookup returns CDR1 SGHRS and CDR2 YFSETQ. Trimming took 3 bases from V and 5 from J, leaving 12 bases between them. The CDR3 loop is CASSSGGADNEQFF. CDR3 DNA sequence: TGCGCCAGCAGCTCCGGGGGAGCGGACAATGAGCAGTTCTTC.

This clone was seen once. The chain has TRBV15 and TRBJ1-2; D is perhaps TRBD1 (5 bases). Germline V gives CDR1 LNHNV, CDR2 YYDKDF (reference sequence). This CDR3 contains 14 residues. V lost 0 bases to trimming and J lost 5 bases, with 10 bases between them. CDR3 protein: CATSRDPTDYGYTF. The CDR3, as DNA: TGTGCCACCAGCAGAGATCCGACAGATTATGGCTACACCTTC. Variable domain in full (rest from reference TRBV15 and TRBJ1-2): DAMVIQNPRYQVTQFGKPVTLSCSQTLNHNVMYWYQQKSSQAPKLLFHYYDKDFNNEADTPDNFQSRRPNTSFCFLDIRSPGLGDTAMYLCATSRDPTDYGYTFGSGTRLTVV.

V is TRBV5-4 and J is TRBJ2-7; a weak D match, TRBD1 (8 bases). CDR3 size: 14 residues. Germline-derived CDR1 and CDR2 are SGHNT and YYREEE (reference sequence). V lost 6 bases, J lost 2 bases, and 15 bases lay in between. CDR3 in amino acids: CASTGGTGTYEQYF. DNA for the CDR3: TGTGCCAGCACCGGGGGGACAGGCACCTACGAGCAGTACTTC.